This T cell receptor beta chain was found in a study of blood T cell repertoires in COVID-19. The CDR3 runs 15 residues. In germline, CDR1 is SEHNR, CDR2 FQNEAQ (reference sequence). V lost 4 bases and J lost 7; bases outside the gene matches: 3. Sequencing used immunoSEQ multiplex PCR; TCRdb keeps in-frame clones, though not all of them. Of about 79,000 clones listed, about 89% are singletons. This chain uses TRBV7-9 with TRBJ2-1, with 14 bases lining up with TRBD2. This receptor was obtained from a man between 65 and 85 years old with active or convalescent COVID-19. Sequenced input: peripheral blood. CDR3 in DNA: TGTGCCAGCAGCTCGGGACTAGCGGGAGCTAATGAGCAGTTCTTC. Residues: CASSSGLAGANEQFF.